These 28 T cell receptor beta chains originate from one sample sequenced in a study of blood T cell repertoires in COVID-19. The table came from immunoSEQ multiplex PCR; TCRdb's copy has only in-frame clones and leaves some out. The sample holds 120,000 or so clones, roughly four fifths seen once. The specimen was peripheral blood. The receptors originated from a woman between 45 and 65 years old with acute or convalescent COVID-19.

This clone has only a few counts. Here the CDR3 DNA reads TGTGCCAGCTCACCAGGGACAGTATCGACTGAAGCTTTCTTT. Encoded protein: CASSPGTVSTEAFF. The gene calls are TRBV18 and TRBJ1-1; TRBD1 agrees at 7 bases. CDR1 and CDR2 from the germline V gene are KGHSH and LQKENI. V dropped 2 bases and J dropped 5; count of bases not matched to a gene: 5. CDR3 length equals 14 residues.

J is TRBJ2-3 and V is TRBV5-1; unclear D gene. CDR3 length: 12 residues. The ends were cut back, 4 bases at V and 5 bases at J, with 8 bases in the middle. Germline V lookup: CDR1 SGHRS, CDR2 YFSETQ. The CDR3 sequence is CASSPPGDTQYF. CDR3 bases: TGCGCCAGCAGCCCACCCGGAGATACGCAGTATTTT.

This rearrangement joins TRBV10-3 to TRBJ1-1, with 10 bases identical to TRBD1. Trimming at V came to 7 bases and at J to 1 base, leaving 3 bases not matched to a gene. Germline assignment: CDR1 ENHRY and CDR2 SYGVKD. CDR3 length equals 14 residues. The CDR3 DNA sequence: TGTGCCATCACCCGGGACAGGGGGAACACTGAAGCTTTCTTT. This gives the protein CAITRDRGNTEAFF.

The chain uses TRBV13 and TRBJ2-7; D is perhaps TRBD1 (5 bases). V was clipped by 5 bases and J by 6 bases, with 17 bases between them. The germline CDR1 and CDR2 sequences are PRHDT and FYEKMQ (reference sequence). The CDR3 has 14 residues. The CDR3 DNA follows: TGTGCCAGCAGCCCCAGGGTAGGGGCGTTCGAGCAGTACTTC. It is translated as CASSPRVGAFEQYF. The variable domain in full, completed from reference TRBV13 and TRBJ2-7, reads AAGVIQSPRHLIKEKRETATLKCYPIPRHDTVYWYQQGPGQDPQFLISFYEKMQSDKGSIPDRFSAQQFSDYHSELNMSSLELGDSALYFCASSPRVGAFEQYFGPGTRLTVT.

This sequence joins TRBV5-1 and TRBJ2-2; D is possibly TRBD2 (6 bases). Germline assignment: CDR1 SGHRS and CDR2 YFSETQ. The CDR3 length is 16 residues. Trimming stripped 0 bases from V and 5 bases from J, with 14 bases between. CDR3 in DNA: TGCGCCAGCAGCTTGGCCTCGGGAGTAAAGACCGGGGAGCTGTTTTTT. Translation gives CASSLASGVKTGELFF. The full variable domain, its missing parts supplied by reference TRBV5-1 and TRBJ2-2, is KAGVTQTPRYLIKTRGQQVTLSCSPISGHRSVSWYQQTPGQGLQFLFEYFSETQRNKGNFPGRFSGRQFSNSRSEMNVSTLELGDSALYLCASSLASGVKTGELFFGEGSRLTVL.

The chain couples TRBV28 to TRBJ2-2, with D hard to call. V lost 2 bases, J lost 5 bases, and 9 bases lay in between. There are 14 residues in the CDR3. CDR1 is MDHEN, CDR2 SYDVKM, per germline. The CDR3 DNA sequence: TGTGCCAGCAGTTTAGGTCTCGGGACCGGGGAGCTGTTTTTT. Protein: CASSLGLGTGELFF.

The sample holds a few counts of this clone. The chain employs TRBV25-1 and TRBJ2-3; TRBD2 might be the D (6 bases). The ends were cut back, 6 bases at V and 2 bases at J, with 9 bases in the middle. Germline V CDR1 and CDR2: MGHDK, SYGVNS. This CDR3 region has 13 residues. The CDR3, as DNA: TGTGCCAGCAGGGGACTCAACACAGATACGCAGTATTTT. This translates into CASRGLNTDTQYF.

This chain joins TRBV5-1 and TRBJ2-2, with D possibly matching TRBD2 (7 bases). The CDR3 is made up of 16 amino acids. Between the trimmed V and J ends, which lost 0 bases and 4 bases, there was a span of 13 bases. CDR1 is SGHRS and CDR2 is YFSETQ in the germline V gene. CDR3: CASSLDGGRGTGELFF. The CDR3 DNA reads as TGCGCCAGCAGCTTGGACGGGGGGCGCGGCACCGGGGAGCTGTTTTTT. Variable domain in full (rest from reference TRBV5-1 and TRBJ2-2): KAGVTQTPRYLIKTRGQQVTLSCSPISGHRSVSWYQQTPGQGLQFLFEYFSETQRNKGNFPGRFSGRQFSNSRSEMNVSTLELGDSALYLCASSLDGGRGTGELFFGEGSRLTVL.

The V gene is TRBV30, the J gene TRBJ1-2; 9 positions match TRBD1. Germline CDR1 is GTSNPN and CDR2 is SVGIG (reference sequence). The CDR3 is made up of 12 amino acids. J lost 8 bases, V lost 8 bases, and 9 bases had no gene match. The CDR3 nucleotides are TGTGCCAAACAGGGGGCGCTTGGCGGCTACACCTTC. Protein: CAKQGALGGYTF.

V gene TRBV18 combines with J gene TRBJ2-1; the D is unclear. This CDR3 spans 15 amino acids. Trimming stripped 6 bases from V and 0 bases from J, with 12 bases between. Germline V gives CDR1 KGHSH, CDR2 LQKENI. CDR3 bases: TGTGCCAGCTCCCCAACGTCAGGCTCCTACAATGAGCAGTTCTTC. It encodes CASSPTSGSYNEQFF.

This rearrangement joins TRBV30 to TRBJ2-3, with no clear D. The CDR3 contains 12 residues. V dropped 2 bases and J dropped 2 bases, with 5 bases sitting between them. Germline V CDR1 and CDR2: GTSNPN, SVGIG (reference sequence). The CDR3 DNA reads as TGTGCCTGGAGTCCTGTCACAGATACGCAGTATTTT. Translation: CAWSPVTDTQYF.

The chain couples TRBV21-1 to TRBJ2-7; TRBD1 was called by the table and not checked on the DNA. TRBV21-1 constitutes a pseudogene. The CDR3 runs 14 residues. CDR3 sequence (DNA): TGTGCCAGCAGCAAACCTTGGGGCCCCGACGAGCAGTACTTC. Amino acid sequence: CASSKPWGPDEQYF.

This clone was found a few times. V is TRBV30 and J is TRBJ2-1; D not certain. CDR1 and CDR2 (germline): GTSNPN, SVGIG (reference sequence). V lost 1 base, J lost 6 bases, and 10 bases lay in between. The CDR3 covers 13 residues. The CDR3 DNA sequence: TGTGCCTGGAGTGGTCGACACCTCAATGAGCAGTTCTTC. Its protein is CAWSGRHLNEQFF.

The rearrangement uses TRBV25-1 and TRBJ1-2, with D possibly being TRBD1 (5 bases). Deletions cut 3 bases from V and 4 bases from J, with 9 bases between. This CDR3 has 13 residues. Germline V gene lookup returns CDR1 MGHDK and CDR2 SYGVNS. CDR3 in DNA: TGTGCCAGCAGTGACAGGGCAGTCTATGGCTACACCTTC. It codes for CASSDRAVYGYTF.

The CDR3 here is CASSFGQGFNEQFF. DNA for the CDR3: TGTGCCAGCAGCTTCGGACAGGGGTTCAATGAGCAGTTCTTC. The chain couples TRBV7-9 to TRBJ2-1; 9 bases are shared with TRBD1. J lost 6 bases, V lost 3 bases, and 3 bases had no gene match. Germline V CDR1 and CDR2: SEHNR, FQNEAQ (reference sequence). This CDR3 has 14 amino acids.

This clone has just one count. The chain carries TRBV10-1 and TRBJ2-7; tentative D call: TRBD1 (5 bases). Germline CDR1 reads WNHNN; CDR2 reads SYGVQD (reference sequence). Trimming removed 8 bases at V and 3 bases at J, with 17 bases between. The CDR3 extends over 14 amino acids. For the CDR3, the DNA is TGCGCCAGCTCCCCGAGGAGACAGAACTACGAGCAGTACTTC. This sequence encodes CASSPRRQNYEQYF.

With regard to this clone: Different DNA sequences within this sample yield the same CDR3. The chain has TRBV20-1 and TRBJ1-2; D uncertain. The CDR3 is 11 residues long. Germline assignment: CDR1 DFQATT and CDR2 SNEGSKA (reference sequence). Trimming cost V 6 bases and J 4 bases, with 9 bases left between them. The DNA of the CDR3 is TGCAGTGCCTCCCCCTTCTATGGCTACACCTTC. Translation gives CSASPFYGYTF.

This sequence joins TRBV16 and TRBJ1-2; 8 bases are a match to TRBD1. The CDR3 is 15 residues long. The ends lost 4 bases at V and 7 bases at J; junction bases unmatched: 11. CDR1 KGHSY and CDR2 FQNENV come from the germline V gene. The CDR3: CASSPTTQGAFGYTF. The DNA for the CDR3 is TGTGCCAGCAGCCCGACGACCCAGGGGGCGTTTGGCTACACCTTC.

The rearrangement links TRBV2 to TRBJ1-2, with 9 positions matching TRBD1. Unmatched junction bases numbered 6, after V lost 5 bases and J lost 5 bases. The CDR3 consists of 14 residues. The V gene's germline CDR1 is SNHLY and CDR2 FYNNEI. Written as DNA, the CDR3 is TGTGCCAGCAGTAAAGACAGGGGGTTGTATGGCTACACCTTC. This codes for CASSKDRGLYGYTF.

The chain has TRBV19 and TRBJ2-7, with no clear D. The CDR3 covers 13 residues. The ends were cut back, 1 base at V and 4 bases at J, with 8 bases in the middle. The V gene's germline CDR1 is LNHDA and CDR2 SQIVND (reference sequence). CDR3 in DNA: TGTGCCAGTAGTATAGCGGCAGGATACGAGCAGTACTTC. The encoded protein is CASSIAAGYEQYF.

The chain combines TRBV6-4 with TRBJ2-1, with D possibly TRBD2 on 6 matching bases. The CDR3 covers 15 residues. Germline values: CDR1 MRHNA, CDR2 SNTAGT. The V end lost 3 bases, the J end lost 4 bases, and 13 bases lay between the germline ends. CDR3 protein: CASSEKVAEYNEQFF. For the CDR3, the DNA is TGTGCCAGCAGTGAAAAGGTAGCGGAGTACAATGAGCAGTTCTTC.

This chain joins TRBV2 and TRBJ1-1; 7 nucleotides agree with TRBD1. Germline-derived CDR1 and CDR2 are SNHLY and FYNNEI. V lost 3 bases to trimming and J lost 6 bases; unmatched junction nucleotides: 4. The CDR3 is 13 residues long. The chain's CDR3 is CASSETGTAEAFF. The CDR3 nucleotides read TGTGCCAGCAGTGAGACCGGGACAGCTGAAGCTTTCTTT.

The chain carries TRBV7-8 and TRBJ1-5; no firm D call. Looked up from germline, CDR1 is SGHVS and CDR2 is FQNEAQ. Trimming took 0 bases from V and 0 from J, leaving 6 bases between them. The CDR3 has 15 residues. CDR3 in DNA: TGTGCCAGCAGCTTAGCGCAGAATAGCAATCAGCCCCAGCATTTT. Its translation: CASSLAQNSNQPQHF.

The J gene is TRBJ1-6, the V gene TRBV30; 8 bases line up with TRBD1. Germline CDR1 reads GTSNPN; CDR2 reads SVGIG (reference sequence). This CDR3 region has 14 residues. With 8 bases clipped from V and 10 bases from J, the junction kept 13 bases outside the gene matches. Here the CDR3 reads CARKDRGSGSPLHF. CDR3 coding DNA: TGTGCCCGAAAAGACAGGGGAAGTGGATCACCCCTCCACTTT. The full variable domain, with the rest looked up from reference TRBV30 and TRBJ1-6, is SQTIHQWPATLVQPVGSPLSLECTVEGTSNPNLYWYRQAAGRGLQLLFYSVGIGQISSEVPQNLSASRPQDRQFILSSKKLLLSDSGFYLCARKDRGSGSPLHFGNGTRLTVT.

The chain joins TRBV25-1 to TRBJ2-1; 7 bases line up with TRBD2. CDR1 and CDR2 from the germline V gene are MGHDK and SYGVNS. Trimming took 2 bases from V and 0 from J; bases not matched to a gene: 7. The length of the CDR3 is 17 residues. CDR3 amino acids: CASSERTSSSSYNEQFF. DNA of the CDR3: TGTGCCAGCAGTGAACGGACTAGTTCGAGCTCCTACAATGAGCAGTTCTTC. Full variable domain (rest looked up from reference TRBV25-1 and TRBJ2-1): EADIYQTPRYLVIGTGKKITLECSQTMGHDKMYWYQQDPGMELHLIHYSYGVNSTEKGDLSSESTVSRIRTEHFPLTLESARPSHTSQYLCASSERTSSSSYNEQFFGPGTRLTVL.

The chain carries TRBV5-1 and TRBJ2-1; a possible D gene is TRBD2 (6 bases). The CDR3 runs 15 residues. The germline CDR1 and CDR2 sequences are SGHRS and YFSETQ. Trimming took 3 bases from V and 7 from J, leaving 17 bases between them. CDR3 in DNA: TGCGCCAGCAGCTGGGGGGTCCTAAAAGGGAATGAGCAGTTCTTC. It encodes CASSWGVLKGNEQFF.

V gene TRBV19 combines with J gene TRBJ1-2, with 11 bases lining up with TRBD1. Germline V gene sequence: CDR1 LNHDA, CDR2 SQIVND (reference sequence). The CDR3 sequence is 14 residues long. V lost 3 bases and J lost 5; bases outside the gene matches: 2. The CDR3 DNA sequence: TGTGCCAGTAGTATGGACAGGGGGCTGTATGGCTACACCTTC. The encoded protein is CASSMDRGLYGYTF.

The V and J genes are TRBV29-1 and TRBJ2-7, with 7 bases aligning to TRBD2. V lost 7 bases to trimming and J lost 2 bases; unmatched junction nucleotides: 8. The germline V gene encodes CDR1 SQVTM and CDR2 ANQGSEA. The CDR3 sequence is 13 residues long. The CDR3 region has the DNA TGCAGCGCAAAGACAGCGGGAACCTACGAGCAGTACTTC. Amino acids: CSAKTAGTYEQYF.